Each of the 3 T cell receptor beta chains below was sequenced from the same sample in a study of cytomegalovirus exposure and HLA in healthy donors. Some clones are missing from TCRdb's copy, which holds only in-frame ones; the method was immunoSEQ multiplex PCR. The table has roughly 310,000 clones, 88% seen once; the top ten hold roughly 0.88%. Sequencing input: PBMCs. These receptors were collected from a man aged 25-45 years in good health and CMV-seronegative.

V is TRBV6-5 and J is TRBJ1-6, with TRBD1 as a possible D gene (6 bases). Germline CDR1 and CDR2: MNHEY and SVGAGI. The CDR3 runs to 13 residues. DNA of the CDR3: TGTGCTTCGACAGGCGTCTATAATTCACCCCTCCACTTT. Translating it yields CASTGVYNSPLHF.

The J gene is TRBJ2-5, the V gene TRBV9, with 7 bases that match TRBD2. In germline, CDR1 is SGDLS, CDR2 YYNGEE. Losses at the gene ends were 3 bases for V and 1 base for J; bases not matched to a gene: 15. CDR3 length: 18 amino acids. For the CDR3, the DNA is TGTGCCAGCAGCGACGGTATAAAAAGCGGGGCGTTCCAAGAGACCCAGTACTTC. It encodes CASSDGIKSGAFQETQYF.

The chain couples TRBV18 to TRBJ2-5; the match to TRBD2 covers 9 bases. Germline-derived CDR1 and CDR2 are KGHSH and LQKENI. Unmatched junction bases numbered 6, after V lost 2 bases and J lost 2 bases. The CDR3 loop spans 16 amino acids. The CDR3 loop is CASSPVPSGVQETQYF. The CDR3 DNA sequence: TGTGCCAGCTCACCAGTCCCTAGCGGGGTACAAGAGACCCAGTACTTC.